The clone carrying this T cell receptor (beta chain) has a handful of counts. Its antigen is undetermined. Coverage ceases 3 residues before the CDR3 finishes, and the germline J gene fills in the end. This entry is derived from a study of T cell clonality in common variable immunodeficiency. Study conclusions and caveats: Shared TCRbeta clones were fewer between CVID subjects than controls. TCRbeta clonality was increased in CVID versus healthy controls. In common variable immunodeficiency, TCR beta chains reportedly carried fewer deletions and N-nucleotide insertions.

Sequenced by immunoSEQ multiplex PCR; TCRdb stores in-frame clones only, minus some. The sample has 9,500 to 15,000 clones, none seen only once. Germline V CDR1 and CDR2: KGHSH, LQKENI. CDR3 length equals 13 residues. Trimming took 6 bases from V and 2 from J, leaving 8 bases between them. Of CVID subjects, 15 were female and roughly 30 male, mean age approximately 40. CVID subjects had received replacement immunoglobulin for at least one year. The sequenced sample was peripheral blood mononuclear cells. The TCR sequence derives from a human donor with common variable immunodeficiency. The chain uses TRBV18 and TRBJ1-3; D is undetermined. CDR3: CASSLNTGNTIYF. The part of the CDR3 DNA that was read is TGTGCCAGCTCCTTAAACACTGGAAACACC.